This T cell receptor (beta chain) was observed in a study of human T cells and chemical hapten exposure. Study-wide background: For sensitization, 2% DPC was applied to an approximately 2 cm by approximately 2 cm patch of upper inner arm skin. Patients were mainly female, each with alopecia areata, totalis or universalis.

The CDR3 has 16 residues. From germline, CDR1 is LNHDA and CDR2 SQIVND (reference sequence). Between the trimmed V and J ends, which lost 3 bases and 2 bases, there was a span of 16 bases. Described time point: patch test 1, 2 weeks after DPC sensitization. The treatment was: therapeutic diphenylcyclopropenone sensitization with weekly scalp DPC. Participating donors were patients with alopecia, aged 18 to 70 years, considered appropriate candidates for DPC. TCRdb fed the RACE reads into MiXCR, producing one record per CDR3 protein. The sample has approximately 100,000 distinct CDR3 sequences; approximately 9.9% are singletons. This clonotype was seen a few times.

The rearrangement joins TRBV19 to TRBJ2-5, with D maybe TRBD2 (6 bases). The clonotype originates from a middle-aged woman with alopecia areata. Some clones in this sample may be carry-over from other donors' samples. The sequencing here drew on whole blood, taken in connection with sensitization to the hapten diphenylcyclopropenone (DPC). CDR3: CASSMDTSRRQETQYF. CDR3 DNA sequence: TGTGCCAGTAGTATGGATACTAGCCGAAGGCAAGAGACCCAGTACTTC.